What follows describes a single T cell receptor beta chain. What it binds is not known. This sample is drawn from a study of OX40 agonist ivuxolimab in advanced cancers. Across the study: Ivuxolimab is a fully human IgG2 antibody that activates OX40 (CD134). Enrolled patients in dose escalation had cancers that were hepatocellular carcinoma, melanoma, renal cell or head and neck cancer. The study reported partial responses in three patients: one hepatocellular carcinoma, two cutaneous melanoma. General study points: In the 0.1 to 3.0 mg/kg range, CD4+ and CD8+ blood T cells had expanded clonally by week 6.

This CDR3 comprises 16 residues. The ends lost 3 bases at V and 9 bases at J; junction bases unmatched: 10. CDR1 and CDR2 from the germline V gene are LGHNA and YNFKEQ. Produced via immunoSEQ multiplex PCR; TCRdb's table is partial and in-frame only. The sample contains tens of thousands of clones, roughly four fifths of which appear only once. This sequence originates from an adult with an advanced solid tumor such as melanoma, head and neck, liver or kidney cancer. J is TRBJ1-6 and V is TRBV4-2; 8 nucleotides match TRBD1. Material: CD4+ or CD8+ T cells sorted from blood, obtained in a trial of the OX40 agonist ivuxolimab. CDR3 sequence: CASSQDDRGFGSPLHF. The CDR3 DNA follows: TGTGCCAGCAGCCAGGATGACAGGGGTTTCGGTTCACCCCTCCACTTT.